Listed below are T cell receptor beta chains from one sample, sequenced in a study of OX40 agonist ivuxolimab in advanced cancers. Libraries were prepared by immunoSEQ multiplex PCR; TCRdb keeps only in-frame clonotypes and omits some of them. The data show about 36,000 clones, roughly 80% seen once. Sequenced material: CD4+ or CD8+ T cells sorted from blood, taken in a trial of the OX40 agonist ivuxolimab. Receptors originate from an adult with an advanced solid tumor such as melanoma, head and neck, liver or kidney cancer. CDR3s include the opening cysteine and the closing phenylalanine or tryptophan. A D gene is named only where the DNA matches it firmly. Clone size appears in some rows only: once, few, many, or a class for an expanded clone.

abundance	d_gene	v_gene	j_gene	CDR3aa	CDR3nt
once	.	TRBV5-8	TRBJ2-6	CASTWRGPVSGANVLTF	TGTGCCAGCACCTGGCGGGGCCCTGTCTCTGGGGCCAACGTCCTGACTTTC
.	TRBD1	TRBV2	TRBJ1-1	CASARDRNTEAFF	TGTGCCAGCGCTAGGGACAGGAACACTGAAGCTTTCTTT
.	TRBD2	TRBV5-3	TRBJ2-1	CAPEVRTSEDNEQFF	TGTGCCCCAGAAGTGCGGACTAGCGAGGACAATGAGCAGTTCTTC
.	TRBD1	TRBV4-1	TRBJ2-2	CASSPGQGRNTGELFF	TGCGCCAGCAGCCCAGGACAGGGGAGGAACACCGGGGAGCTGTTTTTT
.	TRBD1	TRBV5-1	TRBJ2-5	CASRSQGDQETQYF	TGCGCCAGCAGGTCACAGGGGGACCAAGAGACCCAGTACTTC
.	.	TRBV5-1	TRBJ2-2	CASGGHPNTGELFF	TGCGCCAGCGGCGGACACCCGAACACCGGGGAGCTGTTTTTT
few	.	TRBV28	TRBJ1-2	CASRSGVNYGYTF	TGTGCCAGCAGATCTGGAGTTAACTATGGCTACACCTTC
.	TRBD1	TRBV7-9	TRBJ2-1	CASSRGTEAYNEQFF	TGTGCCAGCAGCCGAGGGACAGAGGCCTACAATGAGCAGTTCTTC
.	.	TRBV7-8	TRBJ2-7	CASRPRTGVYEQYF	TGTGCCAGCAGGCCGAGGACCGGAGTATACGAGCAGTACTTC
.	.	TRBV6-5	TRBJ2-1	CASEYNEQFF	TGTGCCAGCGAATACAATGAGCAGTTCTTC
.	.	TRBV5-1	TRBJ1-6	CASSSRTANSPLHF	TGCGCCAGCAGCTCGCGGACAGCTAATTCACCCCTCCACTTT
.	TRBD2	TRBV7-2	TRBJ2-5	CASSLTGLAGWETQYF	TGTGCCAGCAGCTTAACCGGACTAGCGGGGTGGGAGACCCAGTACTTC
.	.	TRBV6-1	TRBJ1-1	CASSTWTESTEAFF	TGTGCCAGCTCAACATGGACAGAAAGCACTGAAGCTTTCTTT
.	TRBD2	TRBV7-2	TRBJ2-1	CASSPGTRSYNEQFF	TGTGCCAGCAGCCCCGGGACTAGGTCCTACAATGAGCAGTTCTTC
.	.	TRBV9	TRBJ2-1	CASSRTREQFF	TGTGCCAGCAGTCGTACGCGGGAGCAGTTCTTC
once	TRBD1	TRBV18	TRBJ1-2	CASSPPKTGRSGYTF	TGTGCCAGCTCACCACCCAAGACAGGGAGGAGTGGCTACACCTTC